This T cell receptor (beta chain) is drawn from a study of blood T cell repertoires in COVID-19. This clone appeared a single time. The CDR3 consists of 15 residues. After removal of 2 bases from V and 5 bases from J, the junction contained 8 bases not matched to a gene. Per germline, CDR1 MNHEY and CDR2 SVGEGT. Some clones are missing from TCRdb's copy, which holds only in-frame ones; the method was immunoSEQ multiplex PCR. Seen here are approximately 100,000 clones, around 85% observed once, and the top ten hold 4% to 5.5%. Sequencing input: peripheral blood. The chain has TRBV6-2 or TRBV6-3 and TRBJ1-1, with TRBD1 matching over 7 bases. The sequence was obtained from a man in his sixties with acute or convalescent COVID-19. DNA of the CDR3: TGTGCCAGCAGTTACCACCAGGGGGGCGGGACTGAAGCTTTCTTT. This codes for CASSYHQGGGTEAFF.